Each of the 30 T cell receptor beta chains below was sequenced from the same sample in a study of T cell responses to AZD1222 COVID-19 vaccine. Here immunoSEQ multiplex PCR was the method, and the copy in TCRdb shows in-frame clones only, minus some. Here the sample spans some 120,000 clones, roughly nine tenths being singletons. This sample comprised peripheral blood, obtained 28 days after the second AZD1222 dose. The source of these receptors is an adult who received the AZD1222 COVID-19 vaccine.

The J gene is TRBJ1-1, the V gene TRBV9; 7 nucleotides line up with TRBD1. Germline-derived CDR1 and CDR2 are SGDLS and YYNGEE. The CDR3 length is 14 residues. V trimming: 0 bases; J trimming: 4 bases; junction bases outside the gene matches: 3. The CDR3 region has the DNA TGTGCCAGCAGCGTAGTCTCAGGGGGCACTGAAGCTTTCTTT. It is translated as CASSVVSGGTEAFF. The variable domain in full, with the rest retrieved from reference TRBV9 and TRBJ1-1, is DSGVTQTPKHLITATGQRVTLRCSPRSGDLSVYWYQQSLDQGLQFLIQYYNGEERAKGNILERFSAQQFPDLHSELNLSSLELGDSALYFCASSVVSGGTEAFFGQGTRLTVV.

DNA for the CDR3: TGTGCCAGCAGTTACGTCGGGATCGCGAACACCGGGGAGCTGTTTTTT. The encoded protein is CASSYVGIANTGELFF. The chain links TRBV6-2 or TRBV6-3 to TRBJ2-2, with D possibly matching TRBD2 (5 bases). Trimming stripped 2 bases from V and 0 bases from J, with 10 bases between. In germline, CDR1 is MNHEY, CDR2 SVGEGT. The CDR3 spans 16 residues.

Here the CDR3 DNA reads TGCGCCAGCAGCCAAGTCGATATGGGGATGGGCTTCAATGAGCAGTTCTTC. This gives the protein CASSQVDMGMGFNEQFF. The rearrangement links TRBV4-1 to TRBJ2-1; no clear D gene. The CDR3 covers 17 residues. Per germline, CDR1 MGHRA and CDR2 YSYEKL. The V and J ends lost 1 base and 6 bases respectively, with 19 bases between them.

CDR3 bases: TGTGCCTGGAGGACGCACTTCCCGAACTATGGCTACACCTTC. It codes for CAWRTHFPNYGYTF. The chain is built from TRBV30 and TRBJ1-2; D unresolved. Trimming cost V 3 bases and J 2 bases, with 13 bases left between them. Germline V lookup: CDR1 GTSNPN, CDR2 SVGIG (reference sequence). This CDR3 has 14 residues.

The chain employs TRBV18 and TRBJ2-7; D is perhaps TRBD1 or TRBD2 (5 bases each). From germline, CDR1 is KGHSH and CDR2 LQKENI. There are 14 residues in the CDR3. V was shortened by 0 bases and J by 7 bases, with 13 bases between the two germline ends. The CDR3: CASSPPGDPREQYF. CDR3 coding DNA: TGTGCCAGCTCACCACCGGGGGACCCCCGGGAGCAGTACTTC.

CDR3 sequence reads: CASDSLGRHTNYGYTF. CDR3 bases: TGTGCCTCCGATTCCCTGGGCAGACACACTAACTATGGCTACACCTTC. The V call is TRBV19, the J call TRBJ1-2; no definite D call. Germline values: CDR1 LNHDA, CDR2 SQIVND (reference sequence). V shed 11 bases and J shed 0 bases, with 22 bases lying between them. CDR3 length equals 16 residues.

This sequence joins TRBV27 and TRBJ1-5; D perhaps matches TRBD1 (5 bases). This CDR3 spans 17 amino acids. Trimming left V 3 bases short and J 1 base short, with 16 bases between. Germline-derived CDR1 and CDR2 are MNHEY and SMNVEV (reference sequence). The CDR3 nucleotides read TGTGCCAGCAGTTTGGGGCCGGGGAGAGGAAGCAATCAGCCCCAGCATTTT. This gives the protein CASSLGPGRGSNQPQHF.

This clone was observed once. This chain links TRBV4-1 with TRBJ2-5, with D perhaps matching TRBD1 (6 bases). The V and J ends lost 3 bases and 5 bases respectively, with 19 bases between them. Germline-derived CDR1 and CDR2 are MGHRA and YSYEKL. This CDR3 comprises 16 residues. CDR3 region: CASSHLLGRGRETQYF. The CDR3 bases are TGCGCCAGCAGCCACCTATTAGGCAGGGGAAGGGAGACCCAGTACTTC.

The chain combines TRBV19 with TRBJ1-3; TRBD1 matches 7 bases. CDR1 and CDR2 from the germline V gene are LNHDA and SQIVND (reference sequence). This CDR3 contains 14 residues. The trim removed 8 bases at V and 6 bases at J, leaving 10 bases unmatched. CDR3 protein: CASRDRGLANTIYF. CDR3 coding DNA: TGTGCCAGTCGGGACAGAGGATTGGCAAACACCATATATTTT. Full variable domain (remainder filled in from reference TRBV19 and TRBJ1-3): DGGITQSPKYLFRKEGQNVTLSCEQNLNHDAMYWYRQDPGQGLRLIYYSQIVNDFQKGDIAEGYSVSREKKESFPLTVTSAQKNPTAFYLCASRDRGLANTIYFGEGSWLTVV.

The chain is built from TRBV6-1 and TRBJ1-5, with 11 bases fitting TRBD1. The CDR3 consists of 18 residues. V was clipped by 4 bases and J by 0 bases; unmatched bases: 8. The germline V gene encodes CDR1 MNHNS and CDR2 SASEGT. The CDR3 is CASSADRGLIYSNQPQHF. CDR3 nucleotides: TGTGCCAGCAGTGCGGACAGGGGGCTGATTTATAGCAATCAGCCCCAGCATTTT.

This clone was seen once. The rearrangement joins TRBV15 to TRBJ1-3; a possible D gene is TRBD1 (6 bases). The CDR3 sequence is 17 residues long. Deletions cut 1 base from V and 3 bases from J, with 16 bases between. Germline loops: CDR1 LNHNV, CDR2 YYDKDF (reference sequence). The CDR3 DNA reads TGTGCCACCAGCAGAGGCCGTCGGGGGCTGGGTGGAAACACCATATATTTT. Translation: CATSRGRRGLGGNTIYF. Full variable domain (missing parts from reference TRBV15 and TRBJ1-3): DAMVIQNPRYQVTQFGKPVTLSCSQTLNHNVMYWYQQKSSQAPKLLFHYYDKDFNNEADTPDNFQSRRPNTSFCFLDIRSPGLGDTAMYLCATSRGRRGLGGNTIYFGEGSWLTVV.

CDR3 protein: CSVGEPGSRTQHF. The CDR3 DNA follows: TGCAGCGTTGGGGAACCAGGCAGCCGGACCCAGCATTTT. The gene calls are TRBV29-1 and TRBJ1-5; no clear D gene. Trimming took 4 bases from V and 11 from J, leaving 18 bases between them. CDR1 is SQVTM, CDR2 ANQGSEA, per germline. CDR3 length: 13 amino acids.

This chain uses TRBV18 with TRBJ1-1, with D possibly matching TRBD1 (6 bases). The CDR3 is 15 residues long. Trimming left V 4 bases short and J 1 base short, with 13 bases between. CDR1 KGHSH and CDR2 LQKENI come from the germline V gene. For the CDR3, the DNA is TGTGCCAGCTCACGCCGACAGGACCCGAACACTGAAGCTTTCTTT. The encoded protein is CASSRRQDPNTEAFF.

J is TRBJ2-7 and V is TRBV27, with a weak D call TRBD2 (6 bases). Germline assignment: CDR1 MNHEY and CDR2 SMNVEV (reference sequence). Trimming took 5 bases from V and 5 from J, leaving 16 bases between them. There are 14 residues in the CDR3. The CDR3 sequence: CASSPRRRLDEQYF. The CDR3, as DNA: TGTGCCAGCAGTCCCCGACGGAGACTAGACGAGCAGTACTTC.

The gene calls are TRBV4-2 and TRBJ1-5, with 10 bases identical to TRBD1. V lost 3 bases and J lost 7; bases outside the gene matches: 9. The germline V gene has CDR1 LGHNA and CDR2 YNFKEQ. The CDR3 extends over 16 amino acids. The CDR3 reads CASSHGDRGTEQPQHF. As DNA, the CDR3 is TGTGCCAGCAGCCACGGGGACAGGGGAACAGAACAGCCCCAGCATTTT.

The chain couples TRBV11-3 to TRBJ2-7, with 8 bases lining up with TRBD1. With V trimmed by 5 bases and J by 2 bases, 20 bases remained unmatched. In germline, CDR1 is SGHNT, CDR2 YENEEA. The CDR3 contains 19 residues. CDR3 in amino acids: CASSPGVLLGAGGPYEQYF. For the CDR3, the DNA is TGTGCCAGCAGCCCAGGGGTTCTACTAGGGGCAGGGGGCCCCTACGAGCAGTACTTC.

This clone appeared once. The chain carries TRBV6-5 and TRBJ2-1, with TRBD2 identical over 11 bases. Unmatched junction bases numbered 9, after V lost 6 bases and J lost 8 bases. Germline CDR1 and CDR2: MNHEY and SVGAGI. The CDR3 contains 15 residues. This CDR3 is CASRDLAGGRYEQFF. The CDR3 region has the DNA TGTGCCAGCAGGGATTTAGCGGGGGGGAGGTATGAGCAGTTCTTC.

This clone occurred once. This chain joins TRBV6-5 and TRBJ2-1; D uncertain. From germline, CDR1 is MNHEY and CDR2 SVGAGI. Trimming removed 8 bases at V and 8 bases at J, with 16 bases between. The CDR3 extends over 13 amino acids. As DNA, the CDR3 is TGTGCCAGCCATAATTTGGGCGTACATGAGCAGTTCTTC. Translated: CASHNLGVHEQFF.

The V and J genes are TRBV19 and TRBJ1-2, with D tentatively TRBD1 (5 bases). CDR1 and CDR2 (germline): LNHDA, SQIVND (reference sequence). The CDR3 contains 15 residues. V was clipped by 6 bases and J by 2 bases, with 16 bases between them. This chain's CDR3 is CASSATRGYNYGYTF. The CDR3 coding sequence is TGTGCCAGTAGCGCTACAAGGGGTTACAACTATGGCTACACCTTC. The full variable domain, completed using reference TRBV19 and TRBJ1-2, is DGGITQSPKYLFRKEGQNVTLSCEQNLNHDAMYWYRQDPGQGLRLIYYSQIVNDFQKGDIAEGYSVSREKKESFPLTVTSAQKNPTAFYLCASSATRGYNYGYTFGSGTRLTVV.

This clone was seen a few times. The CDR3 DNA reads as TGTGCCAGCAGCTTAGATCCGGGGGACTACGCTGAAGCTTTCTTT. Protein product: CASSLDPGDYAEAFF. The chain has TRBV11-2 and TRBJ1-1; tentative D call: TRBD1 (5 bases). The CDR3 runs 15 residues. Germline values: CDR1 SGHAT, CDR2 FQNNGV. V gave up 0 bases and J gave up 6 bases, with 14 bases separating them.

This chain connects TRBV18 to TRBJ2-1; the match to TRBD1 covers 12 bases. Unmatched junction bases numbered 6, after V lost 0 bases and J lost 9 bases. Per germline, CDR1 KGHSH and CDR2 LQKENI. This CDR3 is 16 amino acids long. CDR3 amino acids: CASSPPGQGATPEQFF. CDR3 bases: TGTGCCAGCTCACCACCGGGACAGGGGGCCACTCCTGAGCAGTTCTTC.

CDR3 in amino acids: CAWSVPPWGVPPGNTIYF. The CDR3 region has the DNA TGTGCCTGGAGTGTACCTCCGTGGGGGGTACCCCCTGGAAACACCATATATTTT. The V and J genes are TRBV30 and TRBJ1-3, with D maybe TRBD1 (5 bases). V was trimmed by 0 bases and J by 2 bases, leaving 20 bases between them. Germline values: CDR1 GTSNPN, CDR2 SVGIG (reference sequence). The CDR3 is made up of 18 amino acids.

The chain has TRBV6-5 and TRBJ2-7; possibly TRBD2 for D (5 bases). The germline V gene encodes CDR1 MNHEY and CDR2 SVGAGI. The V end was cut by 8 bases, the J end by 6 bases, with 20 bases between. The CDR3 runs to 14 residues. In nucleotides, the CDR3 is TGTGCCAGCGTACCCGGGATAGGCGTGGGCGAGCAGTACTTC. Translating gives CASVPGIGVGEQYF.

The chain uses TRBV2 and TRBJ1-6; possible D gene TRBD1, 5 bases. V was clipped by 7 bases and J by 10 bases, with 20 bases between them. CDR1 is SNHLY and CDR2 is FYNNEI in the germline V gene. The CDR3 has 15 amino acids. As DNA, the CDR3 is TGTGCCAGCACCCAACAGGACCTATATGACTCACCCCTCCACTTT. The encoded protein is CASTQQDLYDSPLHF.

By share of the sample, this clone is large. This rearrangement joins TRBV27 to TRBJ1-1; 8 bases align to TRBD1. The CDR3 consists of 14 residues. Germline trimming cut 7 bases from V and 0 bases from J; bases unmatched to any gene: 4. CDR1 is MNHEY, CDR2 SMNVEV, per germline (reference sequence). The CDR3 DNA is TGTGCCAGCAACCCAGGGGGCATGAACACTGAAGCTTTCTTT. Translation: CASNPGGMNTEAFF.

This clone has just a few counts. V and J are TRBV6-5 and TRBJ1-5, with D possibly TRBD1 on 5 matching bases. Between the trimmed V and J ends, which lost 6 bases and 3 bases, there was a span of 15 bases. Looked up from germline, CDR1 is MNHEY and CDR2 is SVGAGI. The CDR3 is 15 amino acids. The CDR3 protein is CASRPPGLINQPQHF. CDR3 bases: TGTGCCAGCAGACCTCCGGGACTGATCAATCAGCCCCAGCATTTT.

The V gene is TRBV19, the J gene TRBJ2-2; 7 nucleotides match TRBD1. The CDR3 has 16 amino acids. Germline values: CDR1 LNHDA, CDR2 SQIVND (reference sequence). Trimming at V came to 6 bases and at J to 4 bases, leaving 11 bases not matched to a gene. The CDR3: CASSHRDSRGTGELFF. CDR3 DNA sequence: TGTGCCAGTAGCCACCGGGACAGCCGAGGCACCGGGGAGCTGTTTTTT. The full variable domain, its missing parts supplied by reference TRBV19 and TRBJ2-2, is DGGITQSPKYLFRKEGQNVTLSCEQNLNHDAMYWYRQDPGQGLRLIYYSQIVNDFQKGDIAEGYSVSREKKESFPLTVTSAQKNPTAFYLCASSHRDSRGTGELFFGEGSRLTVL.

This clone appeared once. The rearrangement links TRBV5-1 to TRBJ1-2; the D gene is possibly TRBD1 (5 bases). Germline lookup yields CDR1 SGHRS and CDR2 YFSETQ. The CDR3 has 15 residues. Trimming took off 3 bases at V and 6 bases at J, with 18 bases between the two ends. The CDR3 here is CASSWGGALDHGYTF. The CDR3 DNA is TGCGCCAGCAGCTGGGGAGGGGCTTTGGATCATGGCTACACCTTC.

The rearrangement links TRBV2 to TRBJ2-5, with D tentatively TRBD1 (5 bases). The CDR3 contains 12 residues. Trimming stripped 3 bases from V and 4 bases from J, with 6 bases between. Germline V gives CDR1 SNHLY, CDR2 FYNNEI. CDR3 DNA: TGTGCCAGCAGTGAGGGGCCAGAGACCCAGTACTTC. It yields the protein CASSEGPETQYF.

The CDR3 DNA is TGTGCCACTCAAACGGGGAACACCGGGGAGCTGTTTTTT. Translating gives CATQTGNTGELFF. V gene TRBV11-2 combines with J gene TRBJ2-2; the D is unclear. With 10 bases removed from V and 1 base from J, the gap between germline ends came to 10 bases. The CDR3 totals 13 residues. From germline, CDR1 is SGHAT and CDR2 FQNNGV.